This passage covers 17 T cell receptor beta chains from one sample sequenced in a study of T cells in tumors after PD-1 blockade. Measured with immunoSEQ multiplex PCR; TCRdb has only the in-frame clones, and not every one. The sample lists about 33,000 clones, roughly 78% seen once, with roughly 40% in the top ten. Sequenced material: PBMCs, taken before anti-PD-1 treatment. All receptors derive from a human donor with basal cell carcinoma.

The chain employs TRBV7-3 and TRBJ2-2; possibly TRBD2 for D (6 bases). The CDR3 consists of 14 residues. V lost 2 bases, J lost 11 bases, and 15 bases lay in between. The germline V gene has CDR1 SGHTA and CDR2 FQGTGA. The CDR3 region is CASSLERASLELFF. The CDR3, as DNA: TGTGCCAGCAGCTTAGAGCGGGCCTCTCTTGAGCTGTTTTTT.

V usage is TRBV12-5 and J usage is TRBJ2-2; D ambiguous. This CDR3 contains 15 residues. Trimming pared 7 bases from V and 0 bases from J, leaving 12 bases between. In germline, CDR1 is LGHNT, CDR2 FRNRAP. CDR3 protein: CASAKDGTNTGELFF. CDR3 DNA: TGTGCTAGTGCCAAGGACGGTACGAACACCGGGGAGCTGTTTTTT.

The chain uses TRBV15 and TRBJ2-1; 7 bases fit TRBD1. V shed 1 base and J 13 bases; nucleotides not matched to a gene: 7. This CDR3 is 13 amino acids long. Germline assignment: CDR1 LNHNV and CDR2 YYDKDF (reference sequence). CDR3 sequence (DNA): TGTGCCACCAGCAGAGCGGCCGAGGGGGCACAGTTCTTC. Translated: CATSRAAEGAQFF. The variable domain in full, completed from reference TRBV15 and TRBJ2-1, reads DAMVIQNPRYQVTQFGKPVTLSCSQTLNHNVMYWYQQKSSQAPKLLFHYYDKDFNNEADTPDNFQSRRPNTSFCFLDIRSPGLGDTAMYLCATSRAAEGAQFFGPGTRLTVL.

The J gene is TRBJ2-3, the V gene TRBV19, with 8 bases lining up with TRBD2. V gave up 3 bases and J gave up 3 bases; unmatched junction bases: 5. The CDR3 is made up of 15 amino acids. In germline, CDR1 is LNHDA, CDR2 SQIVND (reference sequence). CDR3: CASSIALAETDTQYF. The CDR3 coding sequence is TGTGCCAGTAGTATTGCACTAGCGGAAACAGATACGCAGTATTTT.

CDR3: CATSDQGLSEQYF. The DNA of the CDR3 is TGTGCCACCAGTGACCAGGGCCTATCCGAGCAGTACTTC. The V call is TRBV24-1, the J call TRBJ2-7, with TRBD1 as a possible D gene (5 bases). V was clipped by 4 bases and J by 6 bases, with 12 bases between them. This CDR3 has 13 amino acids. The germline gives CDR1 KGHDR, CDR2 SFDVKD.

CDR3 protein: CASSPGQAATEAFF. DNA for the CDR3: TGTGCCAGCAGCCCGGGACAGGCGGCCACTGAAGCTTTCTTT. The chain uses TRBV28 and TRBJ1-1; 8 positions match TRBD1. Looked up from germline, CDR1 is MDHEN and CDR2 is SYDVKM. J lost 4 bases, V lost 6 bases, and 7 bases had no gene match. The CDR3 covers 14 residues.

This clone was counted many times. V and J are TRBV29-1 and TRBJ2-1; the D gene is possibly TRBD2 (5 bases). Germline V lookup: CDR1 SQVTM, CDR2 ANQGSEA. The CDR3 totals 12 residues. The CDR3 is CRTQSGYNEQFF. The CDR3 region has the DNA TGCAGGACTCAGAGCGGCTACAATGAGCAGTTCTTC.

The chain recombines TRBV6-2 or TRBV6-3 with TRBJ2-7; D may be TRBD2 (5 bases). This CDR3 is 13 amino acids long. With 1 base removed from V and 5 bases from J, the gap between germline ends came to 9 bases. The germline V gene has CDR1 MNHEY and CDR2 SVGEGT. CDR3 in amino acids: CASSYYAGNEQYF. DNA of the CDR3: TGTGCCAGCAGTTACTACGCGGGTAACGAGCAGTACTTC.

The V call is TRBV24-1, the J call TRBJ2-3; D perhaps matches TRBD2 (5 bases). The CDR3 totals 13 residues. Trimming removed 6 bases at V and 6 bases at J, with 12 bases between. Germline-derived CDR1 and CDR2 are KGHDR and SFDVKD. The CDR3 coding sequence is TGTGCCACCAGTAGGGCCGGGGAGGATACGCAGTATTTT. This gives the protein CATSRAGEDTQYF.

The chain joins TRBV7-2 to TRBJ2-7, with D unresolved. Per germline, CDR1 SGHTA and CDR2 FQGNSA. Trimming pared 5 bases from V and 0 bases from J, leaving 14 bases between. This CDR3 region has 15 residues. The CDR3 here is CASSPGGTLSYEQYF. The CDR3 coding sequence is TGTGCCAGCAGCCCGGGCGGTACACTCTCCTACGAGCAGTACTTC. Based on the CDR3 plus reference TRBV7-2 and TRBJ2-7, the full variable domain is GAGVSQSPSNKVTEKGKDVELRCDPISGHTALYWYRQSLGQGLEFLIYFQGNSAPDKSGLPSDRFSAERTGGSVSTLTIQRTQQEDSAVYLCASSPGGTLSYEQYFGPGTRLTVT.

The chain links TRBV9 to TRBJ1-2, with D possibly matching TRBD1 (6 bases). Germline CDR1 reads SGDLS; CDR2 reads YYNGEE. This CDR3 has 16 residues. The V end was cut by 3 bases, the J end by 1 base, with 16 bases between. The CDR3 loop is CASSASSGARNYGYTF. CDR3 DNA: TGTGCCAGCAGCGCTTCGTCAGGGGCTCGTAACTATGGCTACACCTTC. The full variable domain, with the rest looked up from reference TRBV9 and TRBJ1-2, is DSGVTQTPKHLITATGQRVTLRCSPRSGDLSVYWYQQSLDQGLQFLIQYYNGEERAKGNILERFSAQQFPDLHSELNLSSLELGDSALYFCASSASSGARNYGYTFGSGTRLTVV.

The chain carries TRBV9 and TRBJ2-1, with D perhaps TRBD2 (7 bases). Trimming removed 0 bases from V and 0 bases from J, with 16 bases in between. The germline V gene has CDR1 SGDLS and CDR2 YYNGEE. CDR3 size: 18 residues. In DNA, the CDR3 is TGTGCCAGCAGCGTAGCAGGGGCTAGCGGTTTCTCCTACAATGAGCAGTTCTTC. Translation gives CASSVAGASGFSYNEQFF.

A note on this clone: One end of the junction varies from germline; a read error may be responsible. The chain has TRBV7-7 and TRBJ2-3; the D gene is possibly TRBD2 (6 bases). The CDR3 runs to 15 residues. Germline V lookup: CDR1 SSHAT, CDR2 FNYEAQ (reference sequence). The CDR3 reads CASSSTGGSTDTQYF. The CDR3 DNA reads as TGTGCTAGCAGCTCGACCGGGGGTAGCACAGATACGCAGTATTTT.

This chain links TRBV6-5 with TRBJ2-3, with no clear D. CDR3 length equals 13 residues. Trimming left V 7 bases short and J 6 bases short, with 14 bases between. Germline V gives CDR1 MNHEY, CDR2 SVGAGI. CDR3 protein: CASTRILLDTQYF. The CDR3 coding sequence is TGTGCCAGCACCCGCATCCTACTGGATACGCAGTATTTT.

In its sample, this clone was seen a few times. The rearrangement joins TRBV5-1 to TRBJ2-2; D is undetermined. V lost 4 bases to trimming and J lost 4 bases, with 11 bases between them. This CDR3 has 14 residues. The germline V gene has CDR1 SGHRS and CDR2 YFSETQ. The CDR3 is CASSISASTGELFF. The CDR3 DNA follows: TGCGCCAGCAGCATATCTGCCAGCACCGGGGAGCTGTTTTTT.

The J gene is TRBJ1-1, the V gene TRBV5-4, with D possibly TRBD1 on 5 matching bases. The CDR3 loop spans 14 amino acids. Trimming took 1 base from V and 9 from J, leaving 16 bases between them. Per the germline V gene, CDR1 is SGHNT and CDR2 is YYREEE (reference sequence). CDR3 DNA sequence: TGTGCCAGCAGCTTGTGGCAGGGATCCACCCAAGCTTTCTTT. Translation gives CASSLWQGSTQAFF.

The chain uses TRBV20-1 and TRBJ2-7; no clear D gene. This CDR3 region has 12 residues. Germline V gene data show CDR1 as DFQATT and CDR2 as SNEGSKA (reference sequence). V lost 3 bases to trimming and J lost 2 bases, with 8 bases between them. CDR3 bases: TGCAGTGCTAGTCCTGGACCCTACGAGCAGTACTTC. It is translated as CSASPGPYEQYF.